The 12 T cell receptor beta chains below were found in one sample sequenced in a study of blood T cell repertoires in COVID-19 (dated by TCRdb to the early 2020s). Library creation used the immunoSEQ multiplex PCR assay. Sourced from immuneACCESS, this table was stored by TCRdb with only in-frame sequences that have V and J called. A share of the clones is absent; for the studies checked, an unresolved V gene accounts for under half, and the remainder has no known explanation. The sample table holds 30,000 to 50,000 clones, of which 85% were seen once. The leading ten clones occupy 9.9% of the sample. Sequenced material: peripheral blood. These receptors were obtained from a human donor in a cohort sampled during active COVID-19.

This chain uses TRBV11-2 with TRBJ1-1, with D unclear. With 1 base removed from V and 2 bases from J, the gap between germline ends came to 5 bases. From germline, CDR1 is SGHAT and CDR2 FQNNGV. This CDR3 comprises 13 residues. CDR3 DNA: TGTGCCAGCAGCTTAGGGCCAAACACTGAAGCTTTCTTT. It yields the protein CASSLGPNTEAFF.

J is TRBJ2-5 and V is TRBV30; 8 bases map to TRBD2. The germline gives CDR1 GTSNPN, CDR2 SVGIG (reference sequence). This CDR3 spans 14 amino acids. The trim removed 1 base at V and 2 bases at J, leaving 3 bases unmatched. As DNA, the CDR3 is TGTGCCTGGAGTGGCGGGGGGAAGCAAGAGACCCAGTACTTC. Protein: CAWSGGGKQETQYF.

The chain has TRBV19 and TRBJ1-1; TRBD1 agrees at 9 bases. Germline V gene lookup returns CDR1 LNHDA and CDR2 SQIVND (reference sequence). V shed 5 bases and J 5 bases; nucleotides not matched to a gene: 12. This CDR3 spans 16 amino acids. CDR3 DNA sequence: TGTGCCAGTAGTTCGGACAGGGGAGTGGTATGGACTGAAGCTTTCTTT. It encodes CASSSDRGVVWTEAFF.

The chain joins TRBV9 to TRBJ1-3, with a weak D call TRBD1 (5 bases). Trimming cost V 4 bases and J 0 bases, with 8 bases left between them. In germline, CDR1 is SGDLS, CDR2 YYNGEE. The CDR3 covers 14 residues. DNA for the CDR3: TGTGCCAGCAGCCAGCAGGGCTCTGGAAACACCATATATTTT. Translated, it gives CASSQQGSGNTIYF.

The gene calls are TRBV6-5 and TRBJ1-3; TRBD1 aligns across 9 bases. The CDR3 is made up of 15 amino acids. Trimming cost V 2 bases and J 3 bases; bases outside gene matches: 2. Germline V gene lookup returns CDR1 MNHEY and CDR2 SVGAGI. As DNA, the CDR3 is TGTGCCAGCAGTTACCGACAGGGGGTTGGAAACACCATATATTTT. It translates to CASSYRQGVGNTIYF.

This CDR3 reads CASSTRPGIQGAYEQYF. The CDR3 DNA reads TGCGCCAGCAGCACTAGGCCGGGGATACAGGGCGCCTACGAGCAGTACTTC. The chain links TRBV5-1 to TRBJ2-7, with a possible D match to TRBD1 (6 bases). Germline V gene sequence: CDR1 SGHRS, CDR2 YFSETQ. V was trimmed by 4 bases and J by 2 bases, leaving 22 bases between them. The CDR3 has 17 residues.

CDR3 nucleotides: TGTGCCAGCAGCTTGGGAGCGGGTAATAATTCACCCCTCCACTTT. Its translation is CASSLGAGNNSPLHF. The chain joins TRBV5-6 to TRBJ1-6, with no clear D. Germline loops: CDR1 SGHDT, CDR2 YYEEEE. This CDR3 comprises 15 residues. Trimming stripped 0 bases from V and 5 bases from J, with 9 bases between.

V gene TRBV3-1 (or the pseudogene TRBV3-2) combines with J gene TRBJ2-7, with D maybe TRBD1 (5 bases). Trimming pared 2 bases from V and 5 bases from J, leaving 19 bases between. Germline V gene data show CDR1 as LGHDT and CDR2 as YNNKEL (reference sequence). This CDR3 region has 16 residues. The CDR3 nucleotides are TGTGCCAGCAGCCAAATGCCACCAGGGTACATGGACGAGCAGTACTTC. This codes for CASSQMPPGYMDEQYF.

CDR3 sequence (DNA): TGTGCCAGCAGTCGAGACAGAATCGTACTGTTTTTT. Translated, it gives CASSRDRIVLFF. The chain recombines TRBV12-3 or TRBV12-4 with TRBJ1-4, with TRBD1 as a possible D gene (5 bases). The CDR3 is 12 residues long. V lost 5 bases, J lost 13 bases, and 14 bases lay in between.

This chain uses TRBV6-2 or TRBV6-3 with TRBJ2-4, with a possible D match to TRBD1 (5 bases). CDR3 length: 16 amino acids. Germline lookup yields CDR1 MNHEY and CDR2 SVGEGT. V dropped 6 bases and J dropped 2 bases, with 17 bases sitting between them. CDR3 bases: TGTGCCAGCAGCCAAGACAGACAATCCACCAAAAACATTCAGTACTTC. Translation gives CASSQDRQSTKNIQYF.

CDR3 sequence (DNA): TGTGCCAGCAGCTCGGGACAGGGACCCCGGCCTGAAGCTTTCTTT. Translation: CASSSGQGPRPEAFF. This chain links TRBV5-5 with TRBJ1-1, with 9 bases identical to TRBD1. In germline, CDR1 is SGHKS, CDR2 YYEKEE (reference sequence). Germline trimming cut 3 bases from V and 6 bases from J; bases unmatched to any gene: 9. The CDR3 has 15 amino acids.

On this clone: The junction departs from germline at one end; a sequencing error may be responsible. The CDR3 sequence is CASSPQVGYNEQFF. CDR3 DNA sequence: TGTGCCAGCTCCCCACAGGTCGGGTACAATGAGCAGTTCTTC. The V call is TRBV18, the J call TRBJ2-1, with a tentative D call TRBD1 (5 bases). From germline, CDR1 is KGHSH and CDR2 LQKENI. The CDR3 is 14 residues long.